The rows below give T cell receptor beta chains drawn from one sample of a study of blood T cell repertoires in COVID-19. Repertoires were generated with immunoSEQ multiplex PCR, while TCRdb's copy carries only in-frame clones and drops some. The sample contains 200,000 to 300,000 clones, around 92% of which appear only once. Input material: peripheral blood. These receptors all come from a person under 30 with COVID-19, enrolled during active disease. The CDR3 runs from the conserved cysteine through the conserved F or W. The order of the fields is V gene, D gene, J gene, CDR3 length, CDR3 protein. D genes are given only for firm matches.

V gene: TRBV4-1
D gene: TRBD1
J gene: TRBJ1-1
CDR3 length: 14
CDR3 protein: CASSLDRSNTEAFF

V gene: TRBV4-1
D gene: -
J gene: TRBJ2-3
CDR3 length: 13
CDR3 protein: CASSHGDTDTQYF

V gene: TRBV3-1/TRBV3-2
D gene: -
J gene: TRBJ2-2
CDR3 length: 13
CDR3 protein: CASSQPDTGELFF

V gene: TRBV19
D gene: -
J gene: TRBJ1-1
CDR3 length: 22
CDR3 protein: CASSTESPGSGHRSYWDTEAFF

V gene: TRBV15
D gene: -
J gene: TRBJ2-7
CDR3 length: 13
CDR3 protein: CATSKRQVEEQYF

V gene: TRBV5-1
D gene: -
J gene: TRBJ2-1
CDR3 length: 13
CDR3 protein: CASSLEGWDEQFF

V gene: TRBV18
D gene: -
J gene: TRBJ1-4
CDR3 length: 13
CDR3 protein: CASSPPQYEKLFF

V gene: TRBV6-2/TRBV6-3
D gene: TRBD1
J gene: TRBJ2-7
CDR3 length: 16
CDR3 protein: CASSFSTGGGFHEQYF

V gene: TRBV13
D gene: -
J gene: TRBJ1-4
CDR3 length: 14
CDR3 protein: CASSPQGNHEKLFF

V gene: TRBV7-9
D gene: -
J gene: TRBJ1-3
CDR3 length: 14
CDR3 protein: CASSYGQTGNTIYF

V gene: TRBV7-2
D gene: -
J gene: TRBJ1-3
CDR3 length: 17
CDR3 protein: CASSFPVDSTSGNTIYF

V gene: TRBV12-3/TRBV12-4
D gene: -
J gene: TRBJ2-7
CDR3 length: 13
CDR3 protein: CASSWGTRYEQYF

V gene: TRBV13
D gene: -
J gene: TRBJ2-3
CDR3 length: 17
CDR3 protein: CASSQSPRLAIPDTQYF

V gene: TRBV7-3
D gene: -
J gene: TRBJ1-3
CDR3 length: 16
CDR3 protein: CASSTLRQRRRYTIYF

V gene: TRBV5-1
D gene: -
J gene: TRBJ1-1
CDR3 length: 15
CDR3 protein: CASSLVGASDTEAFF

V gene: TRBV29-1
D gene: TRBD2
J gene: TRBJ2-1
CDR3 length: 14
CDR3 protein: CSVTGLALANEQFF

V gene: TRBV10-3
D gene: -
J gene: TRBJ2-7
CDR3 length: 12
CDR3 protein: CAISGDSPEQYF

V gene: TRBV6-5
D gene: -
J gene: TRBJ2-7
CDR3 length: 14
CDR3 protein: CASSTHRVSYEQYF

V gene: TRBV5-1
D gene: -
J gene: TRBJ2-2
CDR3 length: 15
CDR3 protein: CASSLRQDDTGELFF

V gene: TRBV5-4
D gene: TRBD1
J gene: TRBJ1-2
CDR3 length: 15
CDR3 protein: CASSPGDRLNYGYTF

V gene: TRBV5-1
D gene: -
J gene: TRBJ2-1
CDR3 length: 15
CDR3 protein: CASSLQGFGNNEQFF

V gene: TRBV12-3/TRBV12-4
D gene: -
J gene: TRBJ1-1
CDR3 length: 13
CDR3 protein: CASSFRRDTEAFF

V gene: TRBV7-8
D gene: -
J gene: TRBJ1-4
CDR3 length: 16
CDR3 protein: CASSTVLLGGNEKLFF

V gene: TRBV7-9
D gene: TRBD1
J gene: TRBJ1-1
CDR3 length: 15
CDR3 protein: CASSAGRGQETEAFF

V gene: TRBV28
D gene: TRBD1
J gene: TRBJ1-1
CDR3 length: 15
CDR3 protein: CASSLPAGGGPEAFF

V gene: TRBV5-4
D gene: -
J gene: TRBJ1-1
CDR3 length: 15
CDR3 protein: CASSLTRGGDTEAFF

V gene: TRBV14
D gene: TRBD1
J gene: TRBJ1-1
CDR3 length: 13
CDR3 protein: CASSHPGGTEAFF

V gene: TRBV4-1
D gene: -
J gene: TRBJ1-5
CDR3 length: 15
CDR3 protein: CASSQAFTLNQPQHF

V gene: TRBV7-8
D gene: TRBD2
J gene: TRBJ2-7
CDR3 length: 17
CDR3 protein: CASSPGLAGGESYEQYF

V gene: TRBV4-1
D gene: TRBD2
J gene: TRBJ2-1
CDR3 length: 15
CDR3 protein: CASSQDAGVGNEQFF

V gene: TRBV6-5
D gene: -
J gene: TRBJ2-1
CDR3 length: 12
CDR3 protein: CASSYLSGEQFF

V gene: TRBV11-3
D gene: -
J gene: TRBJ1-1
CDR3 length: 16
CDR3 protein: CASSEGGVSMNTEAFF

V gene: TRBV3-1/TRBV3-2
D gene: -
J gene: TRBJ2-7
CDR3 length: 12
CDR3 protein: CASSQVRGEQYF

V gene: TRBV28
D gene: TRBD1
J gene: TRBJ2-3
CDR3 length: 14
CDR3 protein: CASRVGTGTDTQYF

V gene: TRBV12-3/TRBV12-4
D gene: -
J gene: TRBJ2-5
CDR3 length: 13
CDR3 protein: CASSSERQETQYF

V gene: TRBV5-5
D gene: -
J gene: TRBJ1-2
CDR3 length: 14
CDR3 protein: CASSLAGGAYGYTF

V gene: TRBV9
D gene: TRBD1
J gene: TRBJ1-2
CDR3 length: 14
CDR3 protein: CASSDTTGGYGYTF

V gene: TRBV19
D gene: TRBD1
J gene: TRBJ1-1
CDR3 length: 13
CDR3 protein: CASTEGAATEAFF

V gene: TRBV5-1
D gene: TRBD2
J gene: TRBJ2-1
CDR3 length: 16
CDR3 protein: CASSAPGLAGEMGQFF

V gene: TRBV20-1
D gene: TRBD2
J gene: TRBJ2-1
CDR3 length: 16
CDR3 protein: CSASGLAGGAYNEQFF

V gene: TRBV2
D gene: -
J gene: TRBJ2-1
CDR3 length: 11
CDR3 protein: CASNPLEQQFF

V gene: TRBV4-3
D gene: -
J gene: TRBJ2-5
CDR3 length: 13
CDR3 protein: CASSQVRGETQYF

V gene: TRBV25-1
D gene: -
J gene: TRBJ2-3
CDR3 length: 16
CDR3 protein: CASSWGRGPSTDTQYF

V gene: TRBV27
D gene: -
J gene: TRBJ1-1
CDR3 length: 14
CDR3 protein: CASSYSGVNTEAFF

V gene: TRBV28
D gene: TRBD1
J gene: TRBJ2-7
CDR3 length: 13
CDR3 protein: CASSLRDSYEQYF

V gene: TRBV3-1/TRBV3-2
D gene: -
J gene: TRBJ1-2
CDR3 length: 11
CDR3 protein: CASSAGIGYTF

V gene: TRBV19
D gene: TRBD2
J gene: TRBJ2-7
CDR3 length: 14
CDR3 protein: CASSTSGLAGSQYF

V gene: TRBV29-1
D gene: TRBD2
J gene: TRBJ2-1
CDR3 length: 14
CDR3 protein: CSVDGLAAYNEQFF

V gene: TRBV7-9
D gene: -
J gene: TRBJ2-3
CDR3 length: 14
CDR3 protein: CASSFPLDTDTQYF

V gene: TRBV28
D gene: TRBD2
J gene: TRBJ2-1
CDR3 length: 15
CDR3 protein: CASSARGSSYNEQFF

V gene: TRBV10-3
D gene: TRBD2
J gene: TRBJ2-1
CDR3 length: 13
CDR3 protein: CAIAPAGANEQFF